A single sample gave rise to the 12 T cell receptor beta chains below, sequenced in a study of beta chain features in type 1 diabetes. Study observations and caveats: The study found moderately but significantly shorter TCRB CDR3s in all four CD4+ subsets of Type 1 diabetes patients.

The antigens of these receptors remain unknown. Expressed TCRB transcripts were sequenced because the isolated RNA had all been reverse transcribed beforehand. The protocol was immunoSEQ multiplex PCR, while the TCRdb copy is restricted to in-frame clones and leaves out a portion. This sample has 600,000 to 750,000 clones; around an eighth occur once, and the top ten carry more than 0.1%. The sample comprised naive CD4+ T cells from blood. The source of these receptors is a young man with type 1 diabetes.

This clone has only a few counts. The chain combines TRBV4-3 with TRBJ1-4; D is unresolved. The V gene lost 0 bases and the J gene lost 11 bases, with 16 bases spanning the gap. The CDR3 extends over 15 amino acids. Per the germline V gene, CDR1 is LGHNA and CDR2 is YSLEER. The CDR3 loop reads CASSQDLVPGEKLFF. The CDR3 nucleotides are TGCGCCAGCAGCCAAGATTTGGTGCCAGGAGAGAAACTGTTTTTT.

V gene TRBV7-2 combines with J gene TRBJ2-3; tentatively, D is TRBD1 (6 bases). V was pared by 6 bases and J by 4 bases, with 11 bases between. From germline, CDR1 is SGHTA and CDR2 FQGNSA. CDR3 length: 13 amino acids. The CDR3 bases are TGTGCCAGCAGAGGGACACCCGCAGATACGCAGTATTTT. Translated, it gives CASRGTPADTQYF.

This clone was seen a handful of times. The rearrangement links TRBV4-2 to TRBJ2-1; 8 nucleotides align to TRBD1. Germline V gives CDR1 LGHNA, CDR2 YNFKEQ. With V trimmed by 3 bases and J by 4 bases, 2 bases remained unmatched. The CDR3 totals 14 residues. For the CDR3, the DNA is TGTGCCAGCAGCCAGACAGGGGTGTACAATGAGCAGTTCTTC. Encoded protein: CASSQTGVYNEQFF.

This clone has a handful of counts. This chain links TRBV13 with TRBJ2-3; TRBD2 aligns across 14 bases. The V and J ends lost 3 bases and 3 bases, in that order; junction bases with no gene match: 11. Germline V lookup: CDR1 PRHDT, CDR2 FYEKMQ (reference sequence). There are 19 residues in the CDR3. CDR3 nucleotides: TGTGCCAGCAGCTTGACCCGACTAGCGGGGGGGCCACTTACAGATACGCAGTATTTT. Amino acid sequence: CASSLTRLAGGPLTDTQYF.

This clone was seen only a few times. The chain uses TRBV30 and TRBJ2-1; D assignment may be TRBD1 or TRBD2 (5 bases each). The germline V gene has CDR1 GTSNPN and CDR2 SVGIG (reference sequence). The V end lost 0 bases, the J end lost 10 bases, and 13 bases lay between the germline ends. The CDR3 has 13 amino acids. The CDR3, as DNA: TGTGCCTGGAGTGTACGGGGCGTGGCCGAGCAGTTCTTC. It codes for CAWSVRGVAEQFF.

A word on this clone: This same CDR3 is encoded by further DNA sequences in the sample. V is TRBV20-1 and J is TRBJ2-1; D unresolved. The CDR3 is 10 residues long. Trimming removed 2 bases at V and 7 bases at J, with 3 bases between. Germline CDR1 is DFQATT and CDR2 is SNEGSKA (reference sequence). The CDR3: CSARWNEQFF. CDR3 coding DNA: TGCAGTGCTAGATGGAATGAGCAGTTCTTC.

This clone has only a few counts. The chain joins TRBV25-1 to TRBJ2-5; TRBD1 matches at 8 bases. Germline V lookup: CDR1 MGHDK, CDR2 SYGVNS. CDR3 size: 13 residues. V dropped 3 bases and J dropped 5; count of bases not matched to a gene: 2. The CDR3 reads CASSDYRGETQYF. The CDR3, as DNA: TGTGCCAGCAGTGATTACAGGGGGGAGACCCAGTACTTC. Full variable domain (outside the CDR3, taken from reference TRBV25-1 and TRBJ2-5): EADIYQTPRYLVIGTGKKITLECSQTMGHDKMYWYQQDPGMELHLIHYSYGVNSTEKGDLSSESTVSRIRTEHFPLTLESARPSHTSQYLCASSDYRGETQYFGPGTRLLVL.

The genes are TRBV27 and TRBJ1-1, with unresolved D. The germline gives CDR1 MNHEY, CDR2 SMNVEV (reference sequence). This CDR3 contains 13 residues. Trimming shortened V by 2 bases and J by 4 bases, and 8 bases separated the two germline ends. The CDR3 sequence is CASSLRESTEAFF. CDR3 sequence (DNA): TGTGCCAGCAGTTTAAGGGAGAGCACTGAAGCTTTCTTT.

The chain joins TRBV25-1 to TRBJ2-5; 9 bases match TRBD2. Per germline, CDR1 MGHDK and CDR2 SYGVNS. V lost 5 bases to trimming and J lost 5 bases; unmatched junction nucleotides: 9. The CDR3 contains 15 residues. CDR3 bases: TGTGCCAGCAGTAAAGTTGCGGGGGGGCCGGAGACCCAGTACTTC. Protein sequence: CASSKVAGGPETQYF. The full variable domain, in which reference TRBV25-1 and TRBJ2-5 provide the parts outside the CDR3, is EADIYQTPRYLVIGTGKKITLECSQTMGHDKMYWYQQDPGMELHLIHYSYGVNSTEKGDLSSESTVSRIRTEHFPLTLESARPSHTSQYLCASSKVAGGPETQYFGPGTRLLVL.

The chain uses TRBV27 and TRBJ2-7; a weak D match, TRBD2 (6 bases). Trimming cost V 2 bases and J 3 bases, with 20 bases left between them. Germline V gene lookup returns CDR1 MNHEY and CDR2 SMNVEV (reference sequence). This CDR3 has 17 residues. CDR3 in DNA: TGTGCCAGCAGTTTAAAGTACGGGGGAATCGTTATCTACGAGCAGTACTTC. It encodes CASSLKYGGIVIYEQYF.

For the CDR3, the DNA is TGTGCCAGCAGCTTAGGGAGTACGCAGTATTTT. This translates into CASSLGSTQYF. V usage is TRBV7-8 and J usage is TRBJ2-3, with D uncertain. With 1 base removed from V and 8 bases from J, the gap between germline ends came to 4 bases. The V gene's germline CDR1 is SGHVS and CDR2 FQNEAQ. CDR3 length equals 11 residues.

The V and J genes are TRBV5-8 and TRBJ2-1; a weak D match, TRBD2 (5 bases). CDR1 is SGHTS, CDR2 YDEGEE, per germline. CDR3 length: 13 amino acids. V was trimmed by 2 bases and J by 9 bases, leaving 12 bases between them. The CDR3 bases are TGTGCCAGCAGCTTTTGGTCGGAGGCTGAGCAGTTCTTC. Amino acids: CASSFWSEAEQFF.